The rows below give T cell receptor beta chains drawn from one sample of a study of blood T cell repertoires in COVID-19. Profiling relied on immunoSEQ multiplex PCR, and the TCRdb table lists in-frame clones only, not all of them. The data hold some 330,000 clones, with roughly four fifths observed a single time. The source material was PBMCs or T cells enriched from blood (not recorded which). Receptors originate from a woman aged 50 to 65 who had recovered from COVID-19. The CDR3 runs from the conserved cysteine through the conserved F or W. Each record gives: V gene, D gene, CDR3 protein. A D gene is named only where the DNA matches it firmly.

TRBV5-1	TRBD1	CASSAAGQVNTEAFF
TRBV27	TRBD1	CASSEGALDTQYF
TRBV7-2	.	CASRTDSSGNTIYF
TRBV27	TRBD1	CASTQLGTASFYGYTF
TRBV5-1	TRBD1	CASSSGQVGTEAFF
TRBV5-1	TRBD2	CASTQGTSGGDEQYF
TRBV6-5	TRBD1	CASSIIQGAFYEQYF
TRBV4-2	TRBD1	CASSQVKQGGINSPLHF
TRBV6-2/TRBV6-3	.	CASSYLGIDGNYGYTF
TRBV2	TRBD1	CASRDTTGSYEQYF
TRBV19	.	CASSILDRQVYSNQPQHF
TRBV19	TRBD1	CATSTGENTEAFF
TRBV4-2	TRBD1	CASSQSRDRVYGYTF
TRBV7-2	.	CASSSTANTGELFF
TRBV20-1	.	CSASSQNNYNEQFF
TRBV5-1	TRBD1	CASSYGTENTEAFF
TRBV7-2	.	CASSPLESNYEQYF
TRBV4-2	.	CASSQDGSREEYEQYF
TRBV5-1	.	CASSLDRREQFF
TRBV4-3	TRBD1	CASSQDTGGMNTEAFF
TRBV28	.	CASSLGAFEDTQYF
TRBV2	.	CASRGNRGYEQYF
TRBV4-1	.	CASSPPGFEAFF
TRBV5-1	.	CASSLDGQGNTEAFF
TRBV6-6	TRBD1	CASSPGTGSNQPQHF
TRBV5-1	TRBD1	CASTRDRVMNTEAFF
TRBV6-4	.	CASSSQPNQPQHF
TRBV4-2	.	CASSQTTGPDGYTF
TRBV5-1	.	CASSWGDAVYEQYF
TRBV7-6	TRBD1	CASSYYLGTGGSGNTIYF
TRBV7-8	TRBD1	CASSPGQGKGETQYF
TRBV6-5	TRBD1	CASSSSGQGAYEQYF
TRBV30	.	CAWSVLPRSQLFSGELFF
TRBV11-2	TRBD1	CASSLLSGTALRGYTF
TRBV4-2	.	CASSHERQDGYTF
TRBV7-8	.	CASSLGQAAGQFF
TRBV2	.	CASSEARAGGDGYTF
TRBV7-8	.	CASSPWPGPTRDNYGYTF
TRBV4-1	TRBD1	CASSQDWGAGGYGYTF
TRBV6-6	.	CASNPIAGNQPQHF
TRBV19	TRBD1	CASSIRGQGVYEQYF
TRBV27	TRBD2	CASSKIGTSGLYEQYF
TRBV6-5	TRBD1	CASKPTGGFGYTF
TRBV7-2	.	CASSVRDSNQPQHF
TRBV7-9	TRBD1	CASSGQGGNTEAFF
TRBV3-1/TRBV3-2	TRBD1	CASSQDSTGVSYGYTF
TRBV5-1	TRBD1	CASSGVPDRVRNQPQHF
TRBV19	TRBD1	CASSILGTDNEKLFF